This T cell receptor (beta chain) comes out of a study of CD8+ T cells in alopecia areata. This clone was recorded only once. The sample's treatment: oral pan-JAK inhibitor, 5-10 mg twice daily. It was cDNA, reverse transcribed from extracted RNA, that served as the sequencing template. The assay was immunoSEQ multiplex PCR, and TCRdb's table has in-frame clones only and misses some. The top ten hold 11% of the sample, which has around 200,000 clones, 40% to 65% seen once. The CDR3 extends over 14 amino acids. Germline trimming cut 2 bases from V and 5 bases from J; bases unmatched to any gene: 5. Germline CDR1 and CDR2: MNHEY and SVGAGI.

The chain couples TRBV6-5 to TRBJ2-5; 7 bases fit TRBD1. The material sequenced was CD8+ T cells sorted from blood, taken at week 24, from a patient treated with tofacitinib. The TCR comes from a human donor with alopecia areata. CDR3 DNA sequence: TGTGCCAGCAGTTACGACAGGGCGATGGAGACCCAGTACTTC. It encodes CASSYDRAMETQYF.